This T cell receptor beta chain came from a study of immune characterization of retroperitoneal liposarcoma. V was trimmed by 2 bases and J by 10 bases, leaving 9 bases between them. The germline V gene encodes CDR1 MNHEY and CDR2 SMNVEV (reference sequence). This CDR3 contains 12 residues. In TCRdb, the PCR reads were re-called with MiXCR into one record per CDR3 protein. The sample includes some 7,900 distinct CDR3 sequences, over 40% of them seen just once. Sequenced sample: tumor tissue. The chain combines TRBV27 with TRBJ2-1, with D maybe TRBD1 (5 bases). The clonotype comes from a male donor with retroperitoneal liposarcoma. This CDR3 is CASSLRRGEQFF. In DNA, the CDR3 is TGTGCCAGCAGTTTAAGAAGGGGCGAGCAGTTCTTC.